Presented here are 12 T cell receptor beta chains from one specimen sequenced in a study of siplizumab effects on memory and regulatory T cells. The repertoire was sequenced with immunoSEQ multiplex PCR; TCRdb's copy has only in-frame clones and lacks some. The sample lists some 120,000 clones; roughly 93% were seen once. Sequencing was carried out using non-Treg CD4+ T cells sorted from blood. These receptors originate from a human donor in good health.

This clone was seen a single time. The chain employs TRBV19 and TRBJ1-2; no definite D call. The CDR3 loop spans 13 amino acids. In germline, CDR1 is LNHDA, CDR2 SQIVND (reference sequence). V shed 3 bases and J shed 2 bases, with 7 bases lying between them. The CDR3 DNA follows: TGTGCCAGTAGTATGGGCCACAACTATGGCTACACCTTC. Translation: CASSMGHNYGYTF.

This chain links TRBV29-1 with TRBJ2-7; 10 nucleotides match TRBD1. This CDR3 has 13 residues. J gave up 4 bases and V 7 bases, and 7 bases lay outside the gene matches. The V gene's germline CDR1 is SQVTM and CDR2 ANQGSEA. CDR3 protein: CSAERTGGYEQYF. The CDR3 DNA reads TGCAGCGCCGAGCGGACAGGGGGTTACGAGCAGTACTTC.

The chain uses TRBV6-1 and TRBJ2-2; D gene uncertain. Per germline, CDR1 MNHNS and CDR2 SASEGT. There are 16 residues in the CDR3. Trimming stripped 2 bases from V and 5 bases from J, with 15 bases between. The DNA of the CDR3 is TGTGCCAGCAGTGAAATGAAGGGTGTAGGAACCGGGGAGCTGTTTTTT. This translates into CASSEMKGVGTGELFF.

The chain uses TRBV4-1 and TRBJ1-2; TRBD1 agrees at 9 bases. In germline, CDR1 is MGHRA, CDR2 YSYEKL. CDR3 size: 14 residues. The J segment lost 8 bases and the V segment lost 0 bases, leaving 4 bases of the junction unmatched. CDR3 DNA: TGCGCCAGCAGCCAAGAAGGGACAGGGCTCGGCTACACCTTC. This sequence encodes CASSQEGTGLGYTF.

This rearrangement joins TRBV12-5 to TRBJ1-5; D call uncertain. CDR1 and CDR2 (germline): LGHNT, FRNRAP. The CDR3 covers 16 residues. V was shortened by 7 bases and J by 4 bases, with 20 bases between the two germline ends. CDR3 loop: CASAPFSAAINQPQHF. The CDR3 DNA is TGTGCTAGTGCACCCTTTAGTGCTGCCATTAATCAGCCCCAGCATTTT.

The chain uses TRBV6-5 and TRBJ1-1, with 7 positions matching TRBD1. This CDR3 comprises 15 residues. Losses at the gene ends were 7 bases for V and 5 bases for J; bases not matched to a gene: 13. CDR1 and CDR2 from the germline V gene are MNHEY and SVGAGI. CDR3 sequence reads: CASTNRRTGETEAFF. The DNA of the CDR3 is TGTGCCAGCACCAATCGCCGCACAGGGGAGACTGAAGCTTTCTTT.

In this sample, this clone turned up once. The chain uses TRBV27 and TRBJ1-6; D not resolved. The ends were cut back, 4 bases at V and 6 bases at J, with 19 bases in the middle. CDR1 is MNHEY and CDR2 is SMNVEV in the germline V gene (reference sequence). This CDR3 spans 17 amino acids. In nucleotides, the CDR3 is TGTGCCAGCAGTTCCCCCCGGGTGTCAGGAAGTAATTCACCCCTCCACTTT. As protein: CASSSPRVSGSNSPLHF.

CDR3 in amino acids: CASSASSGDRGGTLHF. The CDR3 bases are TGTGCCAGCAGTGCGTCATCCGGGGACAGGGGAGGTACCCTCCACTTT. The J gene is TRBJ1-6, the V gene TRBV6-1, with TRBD1 matching over 10 bases. J lost 14 bases, V lost 4 bases, and 14 bases had no gene match. The CDR3 length is 16 residues. Germline CDR1 is MNHNS and CDR2 is SASEGT.

In this sample, this clone turned up once. The chain combines TRBV7-2 with TRBJ2-1; D is unresolved. The CDR3 covers 12 residues. V lost 5 bases, J lost 10 bases, and 12 bases lay in between. Germline V gene data show CDR1 as SGHTA and CDR2 as FQGNSA. In nucleotides, the CDR3 is TGTGCCAGCAGCCTGCTACACCAAGAGCAGTTCTTC. Translated, it gives CASSLLHQEQFF.

The chain is built from TRBV11-1 and TRBJ2-7, with D possibly called TRBD1 or TRBD2 (5 bases each). V was cut by 0 bases and J by 6 bases, with 6 bases left in between. Germline assignment: CDR1 SGHAT and CDR2 FQDESV (reference sequence). CDR3 length: 12 amino acids. The CDR3 region is CASSLAGTEQYF. CDR3 DNA sequence: TGTGCCAGCAGCTTAGCGGGGACCGAGCAGTACTTC. Supplemented by reference TRBV11-1 and TRBJ2-7, the full variable domain reads EAEVAQSPRYKITEKSQAVAFWCDPISGHATLYWYRQILGQGPELLVQFQDESVVDDSQLPKDRFSAERLKGVDSTLKIQPAELGDSAMYLCASSLAGTEQYFGPGTRLTVT.

This chain connects TRBV6-1 to TRBJ1-6, with unresolved D. Trimming stripped 0 bases from V and 11 bases from J, with 2 bases between. Per germline, CDR1 MNHNS and CDR2 SASEGT. The CDR3 length is 11 residues. As DNA, the CDR3 is TGTGCCAGCAGTGAAGCTGCACCCCTCCACTTT. Translation: CASSEAAPLHF.

The chain couples TRBV27 to TRBJ1-2, with D possibly being TRBD1 (5 bases). Between the trimmed V and J ends, which lost 5 bases and 4 bases, there was a span of 14 bases. Germline V gives CDR1 MNHEY, CDR2 SMNVEV (reference sequence). The CDR3 contains 14 residues. The CDR3 DNA reads as TGTGCCAGCAGTCCCTCCAGGGACTCCTATGGCTACACCTTC. This sequence encodes CASSPSRDSYGYTF.